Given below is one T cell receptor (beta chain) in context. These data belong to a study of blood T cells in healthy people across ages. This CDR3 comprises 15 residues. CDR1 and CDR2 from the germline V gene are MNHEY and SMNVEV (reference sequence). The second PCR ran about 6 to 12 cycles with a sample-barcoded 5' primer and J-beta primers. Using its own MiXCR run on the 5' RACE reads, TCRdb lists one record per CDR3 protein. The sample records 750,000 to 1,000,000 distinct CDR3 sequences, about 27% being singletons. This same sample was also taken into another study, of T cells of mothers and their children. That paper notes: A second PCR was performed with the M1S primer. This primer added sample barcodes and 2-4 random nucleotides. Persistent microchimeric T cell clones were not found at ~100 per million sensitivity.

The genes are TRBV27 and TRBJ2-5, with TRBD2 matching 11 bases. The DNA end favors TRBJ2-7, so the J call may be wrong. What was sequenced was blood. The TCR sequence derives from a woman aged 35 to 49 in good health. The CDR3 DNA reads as TGTGCCAGCAGGCTAATAGCGGGGGGGATGTACGAGCAGTACTTC. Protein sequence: CASRLIAGGMYEQYF.